The rows below give T cell receptor beta chains drawn from one sample of a study of blood T cell repertoires in COVID-19. TCRdb keeps only in-frame clones here, not all; method: immunoSEQ multiplex PCR. The data contain under 450,000 clones, about nine tenths of them singletons. The sequenced sample was PBMCs or T cells enriched from blood (not recorded which). The receptors were sampled from a woman aged 40 to 55 who had been exposed to COVID-19. Each CDR3 is given with its conserved first and last residue. D genes are given only for firm matches. The size field is filled for only some rows; it gives once, few, many or a size class.

>TRBD1|TRBJ1-1|once|TRBV7-2
TGTGCCAGCAGCTCGGGACAGGGAAACACTGAAGCTTTCTTT
CASSSGQGNTEAFF
>.|TRBJ2-7|.|TRBV7-2
TGTGCCAGCAGCTTAGCAGGGGGCTACGAGCAGTACTTC
CASSLAGGYEQYF
>.|TRBJ1-5|.|TRBV7-8
TGTGCCAGCAGCTTAGGGGACACTAGCAATCAGCCCCAGCATTTT
CASSLGDTSNQPQHF
>.|TRBJ2-1|.|TRBV6-5
TGTGCCAGCAGTTACACTGGGGCAAATGAGCAGTTCTTC
CASSYTGANEQFF
>.|TRBJ2-7|.|TRBV7-2
TGTGCCAGCAGCCTACAGCGGCAGTCCTTCTACGAGCAGTACTTC
CASSLQRQSFYEQYF
>.|TRBJ1-2|.|TRBV3-1/TRBV3-2
TGTGCCAGCAGCCCATCGGGGGGATTGGGCTATGGCTACACCTTC
CASSPSGGLGYGYTF
>TRBD1|TRBJ1-2|.|TRBV9
TGTGCCAGCAGCGTAGGAGAACAGGGGTTTCTCTATGGCTACACCTTC
CASSVGEQGFLYGYTF
>TRBD1|TRBJ1-2|.|TRBV6-5
TGTGCCAGCAACACAGGGGCCACGTATGGCTACACCTTC
CASNTGATYGYTF
>.|TRBJ2-3|.|TRBV5-6
TGTGCCAGCAGCTTGAACCCTAGCGCAGATACGCAGTATTTT
CASSLNPSADTQYF
>TRBD1|TRBJ1-5|.|TRBV24-1
TGTGCCACCAGTGAGCCGGGACAGGGAAGCAATCAGCCCCAGCATTTT
CATSEPGQGSNQPQHF
>.|TRBJ2-2|.|TRBV3-1/TRBV3-2
TGTGCCAGCAGCCAAGATCTAGGGCAGGGAACCGGGGAGCTGTTTTTT
CASSQDLGQGTGELFF
>.|TRBJ1-6|.|TRBV28
TGTGCCAGCAGCCCAACCCAGGGGCATAATTCACCCCTCCACTTT
CASSPTQGHNSPLHF
>TRBD1|TRBJ1-1|.|TRBV19
TGTGCCAGTAGTATCCCGGACAGGGGCACTGAAGCTTTCTTT
CASSIPDRGTEAFF
>TRBD1|TRBJ1-3|.|TRBV7-2
TGTGCCAGCAGCTTAGCCCGGACAGGGAGAAACACCATATATTTT
CASSLARTGRNTIYF
>.|TRBJ1-2|.|TRBV3-1/TRBV3-2
TGTGCCAGCAGCCTTGGGACATCGAGAGGCTACACCTTC
CASSLGTSRGYTF
>TRBD1|TRBJ1-1|.|TRBV3-1/TRBV3-2
TGTGCCAGCAGCCAAGACTCGGCTGATTCGGACAGGGACTTTCCCAACACTGAAGCTTTCTTT
CASSQDSADSDRDFPNTEAFF
>TRBD1|TRBJ1-1|.|TRBV27
TGTGCCAGCAGTCTACGGGACAGGCCCATCCAAGCTTTCTTT
CASSLRDRPIQAFF
>.|TRBJ1-2|.|TRBV6-5
TGTGCCAGCAGTTACTCCACCCGGGCGGGAGGCTACACCTTC
CASSYSTRAGGYTF
>TRBD1|TRBJ1-2|.|TRBV6-4
TGTGCCAGCAGTAAGAGTACAGGGGCGAACTATGGCTACACCTTC
CASSKSTGANYGYTF
>TRBD1|TRBJ1-6|once|TRBV5-1
TGCGCCAGCAGCTTGGACGGACAGGGCATGAATTCACCCCTCCACTTT
CASSLDGQGMNSPLHF
>TRBD1|TRBJ1-2|.|TRBV27
TGTGCCAGCAGTACCGACAGGGGGAAAGCTAACTATGGCTACACCTTC
CASSTDRGKANYGYTF
>TRBD2|TRBJ2-3|.|TRBV7-3
TGTGCCAGCAGCTTAAATCCGGGGGGGCGTATAGATACGCAGTATTTT
CASSLNPGGRIDTQYF
>.|TRBJ2-3|.|TRBV25-1
TGTGCCAGCAGTGAATTAACGGGGGATGACCGCACAACGCAGTATTTT
CASSELTGDDRTTQYF
>.|TRBJ1-2|.|TRBV3-1/TRBV3-2
TGTGCCAGCAGCCAAGATCGGGAAGGCTACACCTTC
CASSQDREGYTF
>.|TRBJ1-1|.|TRBV5-5
TGTGCCAGCAGCTTGGTACTTCAGGGAAACACTGAAGCTTTCTTT
CASSLVLQGNTEAFF
>.|TRBJ2-2|.|TRBV15
TGTGCCACCAGCAACAGGGTCGGGGAGCTGTTTTTT
CATSNRVGELFF
>.|TRBJ1-2|.|TRBV28
TGTGCCAGCAACAACAATTTTGGCTACACCTTC
CASNNNFGYTF
>TRBD1|TRBJ1-2|.|TRBV9
TGTGCCAGCAGCGGACAGGGTGCTGGCTACACCTTC
CASSGQGAGYTF
>.|TRBJ1-1|.|TRBV6-1
TGTGCCAGCAGTGAAGGGGGCTTTGAGACTGAAGCTTTCTTT
CASSEGGFETEAFF
>TRBD2|TRBJ2-5|once|TRBV29-1
TGCAGCGTGGGGGGCGGGGGGCGAGAGACCCAGTACTTC
CSVGGGGRETQYF
>.|TRBJ2-1|.|TRBV27
TGTGCCAGCAGCCCCCCAGCGGGCAACCCTTTATACAATGAGCAGTTCTTC
CASSPPAGNPLYNEQFF
>.|TRBJ1-1|.|TRBV15
TGTGCCACCAGCAGAGGTCTCCAGGGCACTGAAGCTTTCTTT
CATSRGLQGTEAFF
>TRBD1|TRBJ1-1|.|TRBV10-2
TGCGCCAGCAGTGAAAGGGGGCCCACTGAAGCTTTCTTT
CASSERGPTEAFF
>TRBD1|TRBJ2-1|.|TRBV27
TGTGCCAGCAGTTTAGGACAGGTGAATGAGCAGTTCTTC
CASSLGQVNEQFF